This paragraph reports one T cell receptor (beta chain). Antigen specificity is unknown. This sample was included in a study of shared clonotypes between healthy human individuals. Broader study findings: As a rule, naive subsets had a larger estimated richness than memory subsets. Roughly 5% of naive CD4 clonotypes were common to a few donors. Represented genetic and exposure-history diversity was restricted by having few donors.

The table came from immunoSEQ multiplex PCR; TCRdb's copy has only in-frame clones and leaves some out. The top ten clones hold roughly 1.4% of a sample with roughly 1,100,000 clones, around 74% of them seen once. Sequencing input: memory CD4+ T cells sorted from blood. The sample's subset: CD45RA-negative fraction. The sequence was collected from a man younger than 35 in good health.

The CDR3 DNA sequence: TGTGCCAGCAGACGGACAGGGCGGGTAGGGGAGCTGTTTTTT. It is translated as CASRRTGRVGELFF. The rearrangement links TRBV28 to TRBJ2-2, with TRBD1 identical over 8 bases. The V gene end was trimmed by 6 bases and the J gene end by 8 bases; junction bases not matched to a gene: 8. Germline CDR1 is MDHEN and CDR2 is SYDVKM. The CDR3 covers 14 residues. Combining the CDR3 with reference TRBV28 and TRBJ2-2 gives the whole variable domain DVKVTQSSRYLVKRTGEKVFLECVQDMDHENMFWYRQDPGLGLRLIYFSYDVKMKEKGDIPEGYSVSREKKERFSLILESASTNQTSMYLCASRRTGRVGELFFGEGSRLTVL.